This T cell receptor (beta chain) was sequenced for a study of OX40 agonist ivuxolimab in advanced cancers. As for the study in general: Patients were roughly 87% male with ages roughly 23 to 90, mean about 65. Three patients showed partial responses: one hepatocellular carcinoma and two cutaneous melanoma cases.

Assay used: immunoSEQ multiplex PCR; TCRdb lists only in-frame clones, some missing. The repertoire holds tens of thousands of clones, with roughly 92% as singletons. Germline lookup yields CDR1 SEHNR and CDR2 FQNEAQ (reference sequence). The CDR3 extends over 14 amino acids. V was pared by 6 bases and J by 3 bases, with 13 bases between. The genes are TRBV7-9 and TRBJ2-3, with D unclear. Specimen: CD4+ or CD8+ T cells sorted from blood, collected in a trial of the OX40 agonist ivuxolimab. The TCR originated in an adult with an advanced solid tumor such as melanoma, head and neck, liver or kidney cancer. The CDR3 region is CASSPPEGTDTQYF. The CDR3 nucleotides read TGTGCCAGCAGTCCCCCTGAAGGGACAGATACGCAGTATTTT. The full variable domain, rest sourced from reference TRBV7-9 and TRBJ2-3, is DTGVSQNPRHKITKRGQNVTFRCDPISEHNRLYWYRQTLGQGPEFLTYFQNEAQLEKSRLLSDRFSAERPKGSFSTLEIQRTEQGDSAMYLCASSPPEGTDTQYFGPGTRLTVL.